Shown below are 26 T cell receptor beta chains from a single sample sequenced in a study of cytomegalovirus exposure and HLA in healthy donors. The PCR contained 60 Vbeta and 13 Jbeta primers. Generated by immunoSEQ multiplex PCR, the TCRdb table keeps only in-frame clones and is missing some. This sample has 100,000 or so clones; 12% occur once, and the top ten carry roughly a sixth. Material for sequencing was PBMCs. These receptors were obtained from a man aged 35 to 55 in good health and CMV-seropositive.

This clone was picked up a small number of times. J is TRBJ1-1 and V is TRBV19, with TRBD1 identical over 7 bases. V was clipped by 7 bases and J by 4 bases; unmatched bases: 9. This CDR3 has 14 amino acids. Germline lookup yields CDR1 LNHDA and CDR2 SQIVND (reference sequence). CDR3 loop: CASNPTGKLTEAFF. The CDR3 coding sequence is TGTGCCAGTAACCCGACAGGGAAGCTCACTGAAGCTTTCTTT.

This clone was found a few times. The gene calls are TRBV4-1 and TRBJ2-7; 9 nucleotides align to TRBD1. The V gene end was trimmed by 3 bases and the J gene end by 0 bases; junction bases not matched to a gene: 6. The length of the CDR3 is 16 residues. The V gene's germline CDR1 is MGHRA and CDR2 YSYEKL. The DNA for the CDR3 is TGCGCCAGCAGCCATTCTGGGACAGGGAGCTCCTACGAGCAGTACTTC. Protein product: CASSHSGTGSSYEQYF.

The CDR3: CASSQGNSGAGTDTQYF. The CDR3 DNA is TGTGCCAGCAGCCAGGGAAATAGCGGGGCGGGCACAGATACGCAGTATTTT. This chain connects TRBV4-2 to TRBJ2-3; 8 nucleotides match TRBD2. This CDR3 contains 17 residues. The trim removed 3 bases at V and 1 base at J, leaving 9 bases unmatched. From germline, CDR1 is LGHNA and CDR2 YNFKEQ.

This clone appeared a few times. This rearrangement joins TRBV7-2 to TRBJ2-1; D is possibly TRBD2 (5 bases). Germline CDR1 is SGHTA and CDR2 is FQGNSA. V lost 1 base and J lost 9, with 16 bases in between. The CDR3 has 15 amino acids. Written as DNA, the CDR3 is TGTGCCAGCAGCTTAGGGGCTAGCTTGGATCCTGAGCAGTTCTTC. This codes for CASSLGASLDPEQFF.

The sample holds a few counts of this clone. The chain's CDR3 is CASSRFRSPRDEQFF. The CDR3 region has the DNA TGTGCCAGCAGCCGTTTCAGGAGCCCGCGGGATGAGCAGTTCTTC. The genes are TRBV7-9 and TRBJ2-1; the D gene is possibly TRBD2 (5 bases). Germline CDR1 reads SEHNR; CDR2 reads FQNEAQ (reference sequence). This CDR3 region has 15 residues. V was trimmed by 5 bases and J by 8 bases, leaving 19 bases between them. Combining the CDR3 with reference TRBV7-9 and TRBJ2-1 gives the whole variable domain DTGVSQNPRHKITKRGQNVTFRCDPISEHNRLYWYRQTLGQGPEFLTYFQNEAQLEKSRLLSDRFSAERPKGSFSTLEIQRTEQGDSAMYLCASSRFRSPRDEQFFGPGTRLTVL.

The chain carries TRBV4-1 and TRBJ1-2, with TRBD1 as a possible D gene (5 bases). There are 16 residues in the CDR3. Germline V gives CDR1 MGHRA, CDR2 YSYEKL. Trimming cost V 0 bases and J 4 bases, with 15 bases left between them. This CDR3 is CASSQEGGRVPYGYTF. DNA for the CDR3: TGCGCCAGCAGCCAAGAGGGAGGCAGGGTTCCCTATGGCTACACCTTC.

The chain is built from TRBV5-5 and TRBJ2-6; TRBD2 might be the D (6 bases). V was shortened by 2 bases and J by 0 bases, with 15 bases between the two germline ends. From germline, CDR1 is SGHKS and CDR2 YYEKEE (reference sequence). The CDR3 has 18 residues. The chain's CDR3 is CASSFAARGTSGANVLTF. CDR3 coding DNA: TGTGCCAGCAGCTTCGCGGCTCGGGGGACCTCTGGGGCCAACGTCCTGACTTTC.

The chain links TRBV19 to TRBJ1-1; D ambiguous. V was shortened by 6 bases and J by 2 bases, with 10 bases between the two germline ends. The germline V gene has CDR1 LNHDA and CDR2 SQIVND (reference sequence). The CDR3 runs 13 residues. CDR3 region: CASSPTGNTEAFF. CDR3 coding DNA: TGTGCCAGTAGCCCGACGGGAAACACTGAAGCTTTCTTT.

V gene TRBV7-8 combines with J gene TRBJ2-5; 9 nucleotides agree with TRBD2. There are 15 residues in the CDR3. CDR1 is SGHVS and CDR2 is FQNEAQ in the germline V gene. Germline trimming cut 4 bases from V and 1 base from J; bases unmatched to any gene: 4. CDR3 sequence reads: CASSSTSGFQETQYF. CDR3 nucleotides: TGTGCCAGCAGCTCCACTAGCGGGTTCCAAGAGACCCAGTACTTC.

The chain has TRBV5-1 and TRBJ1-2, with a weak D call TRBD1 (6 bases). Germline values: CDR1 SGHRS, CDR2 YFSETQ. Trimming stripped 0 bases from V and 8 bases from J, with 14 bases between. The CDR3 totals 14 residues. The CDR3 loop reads CASSLEPGAEGYTF. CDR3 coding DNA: TGCGCCAGCAGCTTGGAGCCAGGGGCCGAAGGCTACACCTTC.

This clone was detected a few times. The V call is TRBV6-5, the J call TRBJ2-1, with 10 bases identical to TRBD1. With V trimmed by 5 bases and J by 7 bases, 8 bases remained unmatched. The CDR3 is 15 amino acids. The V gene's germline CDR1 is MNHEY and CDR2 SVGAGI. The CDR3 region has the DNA TGTGCCAGCAGTGCCGGGACAGGGGAATTGAATGAGCAGTTCTTC. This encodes CASSAGTGELNEQFF.

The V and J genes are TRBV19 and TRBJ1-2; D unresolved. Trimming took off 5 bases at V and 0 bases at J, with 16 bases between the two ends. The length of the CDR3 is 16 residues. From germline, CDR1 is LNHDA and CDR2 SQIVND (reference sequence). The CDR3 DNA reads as TGTGCCAGTAGTCGTTCCTCGCAGCGAGCTAACTATGGCTACACCTTC. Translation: CASSRSSQRANYGYTF.

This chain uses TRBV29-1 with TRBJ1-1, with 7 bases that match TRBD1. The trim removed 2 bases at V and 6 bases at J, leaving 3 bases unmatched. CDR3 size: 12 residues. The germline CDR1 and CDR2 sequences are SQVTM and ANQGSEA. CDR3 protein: CSVESGGAEAFF. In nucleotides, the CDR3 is TGCAGCGTTGAATCAGGGGGAGCTGAAGCTTTCTTT.

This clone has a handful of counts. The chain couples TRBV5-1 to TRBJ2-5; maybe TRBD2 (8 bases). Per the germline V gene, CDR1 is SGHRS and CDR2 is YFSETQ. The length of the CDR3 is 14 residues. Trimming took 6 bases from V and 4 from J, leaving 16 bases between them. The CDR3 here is CASKGAGGRETQYF. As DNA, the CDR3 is TGCGCCAGCAAGGGGGCGGGAGGTCGAGAGACCCAGTACTTC.

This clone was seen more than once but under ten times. The CDR3, as DNA: TGCGCCAGCAGCCAGGTTTCCGGGACAGGGCCTTACGAGCAGTACTTC. This translates into CASSQVSGTGPYEQYF. The chain carries TRBV4-3 and TRBJ2-7; 9 nucleotides match TRBD1. The CDR3 totals 16 residues. Germline V gene data show CDR1 as LGHNA and CDR2 as YSLEER. V trimming: 3 bases; J trimming: 4 bases; junction bases outside the gene matches: 10.

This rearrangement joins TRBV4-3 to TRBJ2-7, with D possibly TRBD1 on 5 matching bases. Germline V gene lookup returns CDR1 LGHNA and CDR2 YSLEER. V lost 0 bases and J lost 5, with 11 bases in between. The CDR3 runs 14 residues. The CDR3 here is CASSQETVPHEQYF. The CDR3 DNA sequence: TGCGCCAGCAGCCAAGAGACAGTTCCCCACGAGCAGTACTTC.

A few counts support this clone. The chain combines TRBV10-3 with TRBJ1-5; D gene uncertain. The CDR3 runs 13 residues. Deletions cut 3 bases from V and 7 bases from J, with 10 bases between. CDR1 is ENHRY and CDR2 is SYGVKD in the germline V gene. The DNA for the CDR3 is TGTGCCATCAGTGACGGGAACACACAGCCCCAGCATTTT. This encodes CAISDGNTQPQHF.

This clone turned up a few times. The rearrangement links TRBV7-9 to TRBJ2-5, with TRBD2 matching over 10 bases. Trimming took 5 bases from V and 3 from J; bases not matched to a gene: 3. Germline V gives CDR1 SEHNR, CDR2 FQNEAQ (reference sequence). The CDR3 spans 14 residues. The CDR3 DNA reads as TGTGCCAGCAGCCCCGGACTAGCGGAAGAGACCCAGTACTTC. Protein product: CASSPGLAEETQYF. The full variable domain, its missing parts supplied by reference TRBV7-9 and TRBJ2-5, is DTGVSQNPRHKITKRGQNVTFRCDPISEHNRLYWYRQTLGQGPEFLTYFQNEAQLEKSRLLSDRFSAERPKGSFSTLEIQRTEQGDSAMYLCASSPGLAEETQYFGPGTRLLVL.

The CDR3 protein is CAWSLTGGVYGYTF. The CDR3 bases are TGTGCCTGGAGTCTTACGGGGGGAGTCTATGGCTACACCTTC. This chain joins TRBV30 and TRBJ1-2; D may be TRBD1 (5 bases). The CDR3 loop spans 14 amino acids. The germline CDR1 and CDR2 sequences are GTSNPN and SVGIG (reference sequence). Trimming removed 2 bases from V and 4 bases from J, with 14 bases in between.

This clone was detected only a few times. The DNA for the CDR3 is TGTGCCAGCAGCAGCGCTTCGGGAGAACATGAGCAGTTCTTC. Protein product: CASSSASGEHEQFF. The chain carries TRBV7-9 and TRBJ2-1; maybe TRBD2 (6 bases). This CDR3 is built from 14 residues. V lost 5 bases and J 8 bases, leaving 16 bases between the germline ends. Per germline, CDR1 SEHNR and CDR2 FQNEAQ (reference sequence).

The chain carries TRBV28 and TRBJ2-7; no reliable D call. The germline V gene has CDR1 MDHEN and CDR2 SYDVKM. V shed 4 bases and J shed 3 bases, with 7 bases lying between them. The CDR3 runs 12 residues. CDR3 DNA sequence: TGTGCCAGCAGTTCCCCACTCTACGAGCAGTACTTC. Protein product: CASSSPLYEQYF.

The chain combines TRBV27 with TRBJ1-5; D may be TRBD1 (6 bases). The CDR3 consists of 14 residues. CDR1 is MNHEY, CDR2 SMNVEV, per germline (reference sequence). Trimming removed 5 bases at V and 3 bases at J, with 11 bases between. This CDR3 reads CASSGQIFNQPQHF. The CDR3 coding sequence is TGTGCCAGCAGTGGACAGATTTTCAATCAGCCCCAGCATTTT.

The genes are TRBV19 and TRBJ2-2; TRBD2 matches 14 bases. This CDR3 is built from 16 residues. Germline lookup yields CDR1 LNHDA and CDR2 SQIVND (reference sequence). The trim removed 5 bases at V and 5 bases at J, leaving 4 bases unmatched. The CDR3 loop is CASSAGLAGVTGELFF. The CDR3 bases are TGTGCCAGTAGTGCGGGACTAGCGGGAGTAACCGGGGAGCTGTTTTTT. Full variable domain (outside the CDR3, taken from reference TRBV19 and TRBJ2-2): DGGITQSPKYLFRKEGQNVTLSCEQNLNHDAMYWYRQDPGQGLRLIYYSQIVNDFQKGDIAEGYSVSREKKESFPLTVTSAQKNPTAFYLCASSAGLAGVTGELFFGEGSRLTVL.

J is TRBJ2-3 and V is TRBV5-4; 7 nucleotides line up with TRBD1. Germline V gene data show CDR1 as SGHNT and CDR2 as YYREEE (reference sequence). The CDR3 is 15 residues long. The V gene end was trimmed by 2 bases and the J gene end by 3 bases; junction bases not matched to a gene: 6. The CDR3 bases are TGTGCCAGCAGCTTCTGGACAGGAGTAACAGATACGCAGTATTTT. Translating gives CASSFWTGVTDTQYF.

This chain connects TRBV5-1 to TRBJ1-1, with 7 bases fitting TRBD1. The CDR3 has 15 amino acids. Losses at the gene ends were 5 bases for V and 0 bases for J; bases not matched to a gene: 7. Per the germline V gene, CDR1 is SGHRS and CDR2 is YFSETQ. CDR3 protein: CASRYRDRVNTEAFF. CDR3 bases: TGCGCCAGCAGGTACCGGGACAGAGTGAACACTGAAGCTTTCTTT. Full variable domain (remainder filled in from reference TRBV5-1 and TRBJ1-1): KAGVTQTPRYLIKTRGQQVTLSCSPISGHRSVSWYQQTPGQGLQFLFEYFSETQRNKGNFPGRFSGRQFSNSRSEMNVSTLELGDSALYLCASRYRDRVNTEAFFGQGTRLTVV.

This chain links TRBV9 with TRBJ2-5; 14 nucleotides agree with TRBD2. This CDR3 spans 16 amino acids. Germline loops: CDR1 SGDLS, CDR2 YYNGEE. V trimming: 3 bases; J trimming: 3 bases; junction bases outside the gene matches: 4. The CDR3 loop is CASSAGLAGGEETQYF. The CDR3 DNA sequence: TGTGCCAGCAGCGCTGGACTAGCGGGAGGTGAAGAGACCCAGTACTTC.